A selection of T cell receptor beta chains follows, all from one sample in a study of blood T cells in healthy people across ages. TCRdb used MiXCR to reprocess the 5' RACE reads, holding one entry per CDR3 protein. Of under 800,000 distinct CDR3 sequences listed, 20% to 25% are singletons. The source material was blood. Every receptor here comes from a man in his 70s in good health. CDR3s include the opening cysteine and the closing phenylalanine or tryptophan. D genes are given only for firm matches. Rows give clone size only sometimes, using once, few, many, or a class for an expanded clone.

CDR3 DNA: TGTGCCAGCAGTTACTCTCGGGACAGGGCATTTTCCTACGAGCAGTACTTC
CDR3 protein: CASSYSRDRAFSYEQYF
D gene: TRBD1
clone size: few
J gene: TRBJ2-7
CDR3 length: 17
V gene: TRBV6-5

CDR3 DNA: TGTGCCTGGAGTGTATTGGGGGTAGGGGGCTACACCTTC
CDR3 protein: CAWSVLGVGGYTF
D gene: .
clone size: .
J gene: TRBJ1-2
CDR3 length: 13
V gene: TRBV30

CDR3 DNA: TGCAGTGCTAGTGTCCCTCTAGCCAAAAACATTCAGTACTTC
CDR3 protein: CSASVPLAKNIQYF
D gene: .
clone size: .
J gene: TRBJ2-4
CDR3 length: 14
V gene: TRBV20-1

CDR3 DNA: TGTGCCAGTGCTGGGGTGACGAACACTGAAGCTTTCTTT
CDR3 protein: CASAGVTNTEAFF
D gene: .
clone size: .
J gene: TRBJ1-1
CDR3 length: 13
V gene: TRBV19

CDR3 DNA: TGTGCCAGCAGCAAAGGACTAGCGGGAGGATATGAGCAGTTCTTC
CDR3 protein: CASSKGLAGGYEQFF
D gene: TRBD2
clone size: few
J gene: TRBJ2-1
CDR3 length: 15
V gene: TRBV7-8

CDR3 DNA: TGTGCCAGCAGTGAACTTTTCGGGGGTGATCAGCCCCAGCATTTT
CDR3 protein: CASSELFGGDQPQHF
D gene: .
clone size: .
J gene: TRBJ1-5
CDR3 length: 15
V gene: TRBV6-1

CDR3 DNA: TGCGCCAGCAGCTTGGTTGGGGGCCAAGAGACCCAGTACTTC
CDR3 protein: CASSLVGGQETQYF
D gene: .
clone size: many
J gene: TRBJ2-5
CDR3 length: 14
V gene: TRBV5-1

CDR3 DNA: TGCAGTGCAACTAGCGGGAGAGGCTACGAGCAGTACTTC
CDR3 protein: CSATSGRGYEQYF
D gene: TRBD2
clone size: .
J gene: TRBJ2-7
CDR3 length: 13
V gene: TRBV20-1

CDR3 DNA: TGTGCCAGCAGCTTAGCGGGAACTCATTTAGATACGCAGTATTTT
CDR3 protein: CASSLAGTHLDTQYF
D gene: .
clone size: few
J gene: TRBJ2-3
CDR3 length: 15
V gene: TRBV7-2

CDR3 DNA: TGTGCCAGCTCACCTAACGGTCCACTTGGGTCCTACAATGAGCAGTTCTTC
CDR3 protein: CASSPNGPLGSYNEQFF
D gene: .
clone size: .
J gene: TRBJ2-1
CDR3 length: 17
V gene: TRBV18

CDR3 DNA: TGCAGCGTCAGGACTAGCGGAGTCCAAGAGACCCAGTACTTC
CDR3 protein: CSVRTSGVQETQYF
D gene: TRBD2
clone size: .
J gene: TRBJ2-5
CDR3 length: 14
V gene: TRBV29-1

CDR3 DNA: TGCGCCAGCAGTGACCCCGGACAGGATAGATCCTACGAGCAGTACTTC
CDR3 protein: CASSDPGQDRSYEQYF
D gene: TRBD1
clone size: .
J gene: TRBJ2-7
CDR3 length: 16
V gene: TRBV10-2

CDR3 DNA: TGTGCCAGCAGCCCGAGGGACAGCCAGCTTCCCGGGACTGTTTCGACAGATACGCAGTATTTT
CDR3 protein: CASSPRDSQLPGTVSTDTQYF
D gene: .
clone size: .
J gene: TRBJ2-3
CDR3 length: 21
V gene: TRBV12-3/TRBV12-4

CDR3 DNA: TGCGCCAGCAGCTTGGCGTTGGTGGGAAGCACTGAAGCTTCCTTT
CDR3 protein: CASSLALVGSTEASF
D gene: .
clone size: few
J gene: TRBJ1-1
CDR3 length: 15
V gene: TRBV5-1

CDR3 DNA: TGTGCCAGCAGCCCCGAGGGGCCCCCTAAGCCCCAGCATTTT
CDR3 protein: CASSPEGPPKPQHF
D gene: .
clone size: few
J gene: TRBJ1-5
CDR3 length: 14
V gene: TRBV5-5

CDR3 DNA: TGTGCCAGCCGCGGGGCCACAACAAACATTCAGTACTTC
CDR3 protein: CASRGATTNIQYF
D gene: .
clone size: many
J gene: TRBJ2-4
CDR3 length: 13
V gene: TRBV2

CDR3 DNA: TGTGCCAGCAGCGCATATAGACAGGGTGAGCCCCAGCATTTT
CDR3 protein: CASSAYRQGEPQHF
D gene: TRBD1
clone size: few
J gene: TRBJ1-5
CDR3 length: 14
V gene: TRBV7-2

CDR3 DNA: TGTGCCAGCAGTTCCCGAGCCGGGGAGCAGTTCTTC
CDR3 protein: CASSSRAGEQFF
D gene: .
clone size: .
J gene: TRBJ2-1
CDR3 length: 12
V gene: TRBV28

CDR3 DNA: TGCAGTGCTAGGAGGGGGGGTACTTACAATGAGCAGTTCTTC
CDR3 protein: CSARRGGTYNEQFF
D gene: .
clone size: .
J gene: TRBJ2-1
CDR3 length: 14
V gene: TRBV20-1

CDR3 DNA: TGTGCCAGCAGTTCTCTTCCGGGACTAGAGTTCTTC
CDR3 protein: CASSSLPGLEFF
D gene: TRBD2
clone size: few
J gene: TRBJ2-1
CDR3 length: 12
V gene: TRBV6-2/TRBV6-3

CDR3 DNA: TGCGCCAGCAGCTTGATCCCGACTAGCGGAAACCAAGAGACCCAGTACTTC
CDR3 protein: CASSLIPTSGNQETQYF
D gene: TRBD2
clone size: many
J gene: TRBJ2-5
CDR3 length: 17
V gene: TRBV5-1

CDR3 DNA: TGTGCCAGCAGCTTTGGGGGTGGTGGTACTGAAGCTTTCTTT
CDR3 protein: CASSFGGGGTEAFF
D gene: .
clone size: few
J gene: TRBJ1-1
CDR3 length: 14
V gene: TRBV12-3/TRBV12-4

CDR3 DNA: TGTGCCAGCTCTCCCGGGATTTCAAGGGAAGAGACCCAGTACTTC
CDR3 protein: CASSPGISREETQYF
D gene: .
clone size: few
J gene: TRBJ2-5
CDR3 length: 15
V gene: TRBV18

CDR3 DNA: TGTGCCAGCAGACCCGGACTAGCGGGAGAAAGCTACGAGCAGTACTTC
CDR3 protein: CASRPGLAGESYEQYF
D gene: TRBD2
clone size: few
J gene: TRBJ2-7
CDR3 length: 16
V gene: TRBV7-9

CDR3 DNA: TGCAGTGCTCTGCTTGGGACTAGTCCCTACGAGCAGTACTTC
CDR3 protein: CSALLGTSPYEQYF
D gene: TRBD2
clone size: few
J gene: TRBJ2-7
CDR3 length: 14
V gene: TRBV20-1

CDR3 DNA: TGCGCCAGCAGCCAACTGCACCTAGTCTTTAGCAATCAGCCCCAGCATTTT
CDR3 protein: CASSQLHLVFSNQPQHF
D gene: .
clone size: .
J gene: TRBJ1-5
CDR3 length: 17
V gene: TRBV4-1

CDR3 DNA: TGCAGTGCTAATAGCGGGAGTGCAGATACGCAGTATTTT
CDR3 protein: CSANSGSADTQYF
D gene: TRBD2
clone size: many
J gene: TRBJ2-3
CDR3 length: 13
V gene: TRBV20-1

CDR3 DNA: TGCGCCAGCAGCCAGGACAGGGGGGCTGCCAATGAGCAGTTCTTC
CDR3 protein: CASSQDRGAANEQFF
D gene: TRBD1
clone size: few
J gene: TRBJ2-1
CDR3 length: 15
V gene: TRBV5-1

CDR3 DNA: TGTGCCAGTAGTCTCCCCAGGACAGCCTCGGCTAATTATGGCTACACCTTC
CDR3 protein: CASSLPRTASANYGYTF
D gene: .
clone size: .
J gene: TRBJ1-2
CDR3 length: 17
V gene: TRBV19

CDR3 DNA: TGTGCCTGGAGCGGGGACTCCTACAATGAGCAGTTCTTC
CDR3 protein: CAWSGDSYNEQFF
D gene: .
clone size: .
J gene: TRBJ2-1
CDR3 length: 13
V gene: TRBV30

CDR3 DNA: TGCAGCGTTGTCGGGGATAGCACCGGGGAGCTGTTTTTT
CDR3 protein: CSVVGDSTGELFF
D gene: .
clone size: .
J gene: TRBJ2-2
CDR3 length: 13
V gene: TRBV29-1

CDR3 DNA: TGTGCTAGCAGCCCAGACCATCAGGGGGCAGAGACCCAGTACTTC
CDR3 protein: CASSPDHQGAETQYF
D gene: TRBD1
clone size: many
J gene: TRBJ2-5
CDR3 length: 15
V gene: TRBV7-7